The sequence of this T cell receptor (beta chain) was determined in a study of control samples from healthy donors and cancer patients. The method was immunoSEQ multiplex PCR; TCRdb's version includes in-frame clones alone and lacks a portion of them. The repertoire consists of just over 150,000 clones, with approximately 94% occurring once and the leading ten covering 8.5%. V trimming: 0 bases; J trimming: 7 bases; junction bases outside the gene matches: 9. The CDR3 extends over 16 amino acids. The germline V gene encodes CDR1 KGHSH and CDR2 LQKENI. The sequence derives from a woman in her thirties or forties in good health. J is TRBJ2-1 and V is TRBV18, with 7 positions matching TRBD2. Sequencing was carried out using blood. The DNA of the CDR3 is TGTGCCAGCTCACCACCGACAGCGGGAATCAAGAATGAGCAGTTCTTC. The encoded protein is CASSPPTAGIKNEQFF.